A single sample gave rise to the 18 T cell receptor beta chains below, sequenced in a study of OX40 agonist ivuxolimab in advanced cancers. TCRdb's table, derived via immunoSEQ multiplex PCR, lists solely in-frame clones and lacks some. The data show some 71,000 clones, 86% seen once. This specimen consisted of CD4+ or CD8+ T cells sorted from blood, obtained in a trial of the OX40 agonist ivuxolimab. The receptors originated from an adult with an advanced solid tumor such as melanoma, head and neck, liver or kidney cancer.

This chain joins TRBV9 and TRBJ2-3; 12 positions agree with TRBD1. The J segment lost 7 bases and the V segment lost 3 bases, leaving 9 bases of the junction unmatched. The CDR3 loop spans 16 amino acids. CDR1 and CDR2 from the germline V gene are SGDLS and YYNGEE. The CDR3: CASSAGGTGGENTQYF. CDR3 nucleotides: TGTGCCAGCAGCGCCGGGGGGACAGGGGGCGAGAATACGCAGTATTTT.

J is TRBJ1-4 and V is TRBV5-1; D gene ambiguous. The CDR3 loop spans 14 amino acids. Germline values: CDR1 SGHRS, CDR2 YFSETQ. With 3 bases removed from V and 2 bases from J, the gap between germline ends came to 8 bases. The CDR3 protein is CASSSGVTNEKLFF. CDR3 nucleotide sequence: TGCGCCAGCAGCTCCGGGGTTACTAATGAAAAACTGTTTTTT.

DNA for the CDR3: TGTGCCAGCAGCCCCTCGCGAGAAGAAGCTTTCTTT. Its translation: CASSPSREEAFF. This rearrangement joins TRBV6-5 to TRBJ1-1, with D unclear. The CDR3 loop spans 12 amino acids. Trimming removed 6 bases from V and 8 bases from J, with 13 bases in between. Germline CDR1 reads MNHEY; CDR2 reads SVGAGI.

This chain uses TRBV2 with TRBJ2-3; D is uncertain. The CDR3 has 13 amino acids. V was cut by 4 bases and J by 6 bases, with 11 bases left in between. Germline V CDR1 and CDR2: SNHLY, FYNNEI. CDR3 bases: TGTGCCAGCAGTGGCTGGGCTGGGGATACGCAGTATTTT. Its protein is CASSGWAGDTQYF.

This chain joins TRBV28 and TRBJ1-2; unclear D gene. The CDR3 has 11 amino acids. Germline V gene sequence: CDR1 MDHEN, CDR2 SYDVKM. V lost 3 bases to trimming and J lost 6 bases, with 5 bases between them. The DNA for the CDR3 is TGTGCCAGCAGTTTTAATGATGGCTACACCTTC. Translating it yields CASSFNDGYTF.

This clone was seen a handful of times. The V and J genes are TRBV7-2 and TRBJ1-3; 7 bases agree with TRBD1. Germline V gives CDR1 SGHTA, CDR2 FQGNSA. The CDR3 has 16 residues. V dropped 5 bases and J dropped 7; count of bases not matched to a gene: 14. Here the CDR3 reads CASSPPGQGGRNTIYF. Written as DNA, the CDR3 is TGTGCCAGCAGCCCCCCCGGGCAGGGGGGAAGGAACACCATATATTTT.

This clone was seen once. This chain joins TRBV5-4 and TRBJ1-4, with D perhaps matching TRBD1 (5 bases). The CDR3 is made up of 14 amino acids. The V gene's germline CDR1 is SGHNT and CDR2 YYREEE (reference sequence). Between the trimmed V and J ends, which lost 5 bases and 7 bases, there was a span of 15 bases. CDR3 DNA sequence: TGTGCCAGCAGGAGGGGACCCCTCCGTGAAAAACTGTTTTTT. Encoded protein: CASRRGPLREKLFF.

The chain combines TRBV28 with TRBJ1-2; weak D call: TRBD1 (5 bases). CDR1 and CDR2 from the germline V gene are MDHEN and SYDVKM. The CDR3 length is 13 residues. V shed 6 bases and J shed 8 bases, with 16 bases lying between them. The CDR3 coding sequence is TGTGCCAGCAGCACCGGGACGGCTCTGGGCTACACCTTC. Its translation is CASSTGTALGYTF.

CDR3 in DNA: TGTGCCAGCAGCTTGGAAGGGTTTCGCTCACCCCTCCACTTT. Protein: CASSLEGFRSPLHF. The rearrangement uses TRBV4-2 and TRBJ1-6; D remains unclear. CDR1 and CDR2 (germline): LGHNA, YNFKEQ. The CDR3 length is 14 residues. V was pared by 5 bases and J by 10 bases, with 15 bases between.

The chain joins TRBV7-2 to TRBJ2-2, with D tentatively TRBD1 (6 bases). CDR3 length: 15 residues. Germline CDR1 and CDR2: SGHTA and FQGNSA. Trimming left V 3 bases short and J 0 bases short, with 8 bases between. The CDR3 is CASSFYRANTGELFF. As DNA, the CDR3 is TGTGCCAGCAGCTTCTACAGGGCGAACACCGGGGAGCTGTTTTTT.

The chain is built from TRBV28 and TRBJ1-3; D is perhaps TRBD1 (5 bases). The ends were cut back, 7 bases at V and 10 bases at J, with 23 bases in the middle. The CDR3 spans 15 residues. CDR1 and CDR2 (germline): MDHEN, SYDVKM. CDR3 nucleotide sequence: TGTGCCAGCACCTCATTGGGACGTCCATCTAAGACCATATATTTT. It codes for CASTSLGRPSKTIYF.

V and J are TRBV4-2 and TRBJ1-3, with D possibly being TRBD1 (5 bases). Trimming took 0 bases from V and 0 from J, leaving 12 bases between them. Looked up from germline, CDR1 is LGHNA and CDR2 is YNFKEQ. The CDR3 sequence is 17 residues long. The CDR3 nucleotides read TGTGCCAGCAGCCAAGAGACAGCCAAGAGCTCTGGAAACACCATATATTTT. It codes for CASSQETAKSSGNTIYF.

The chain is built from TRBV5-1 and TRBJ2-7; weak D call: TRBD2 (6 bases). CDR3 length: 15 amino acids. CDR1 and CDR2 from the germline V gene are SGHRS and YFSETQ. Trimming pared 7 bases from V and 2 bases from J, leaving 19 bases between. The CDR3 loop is CASSLREGRPYEQYF. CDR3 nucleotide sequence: TGCGCCAGCTCCTTGCGGGAAGGGAGACCCTACGAGCAGTACTTC.

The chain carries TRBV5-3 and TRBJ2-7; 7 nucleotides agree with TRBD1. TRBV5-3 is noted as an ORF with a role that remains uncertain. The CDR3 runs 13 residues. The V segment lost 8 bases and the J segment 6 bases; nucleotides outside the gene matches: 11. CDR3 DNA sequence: TGTGCCAGCAGCGCGATACAGGGGCGCGAGCAGTACTTC. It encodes CASSAIQGREQYF.

The DNA of the CDR3 is TGTGCCAGCAGCTTACCGGGTATAGGGCAGTTCTTC. Translation gives CASSLPGIGQFF. The chain employs TRBV7-3 and TRBJ2-1; D not certain. Deletions cut 2 bases from V and 12 bases from J, with 11 bases between. The CDR3 runs to 12 residues. CDR1 and CDR2 (germline): SGHTA, FQGTGA.

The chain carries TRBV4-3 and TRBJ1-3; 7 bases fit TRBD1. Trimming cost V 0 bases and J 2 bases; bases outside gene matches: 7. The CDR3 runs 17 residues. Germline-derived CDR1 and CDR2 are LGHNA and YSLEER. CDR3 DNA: TGCGCCAGCAGCCAAGATTTACCTGGGACAGCTGGAAACACCATATATTTT. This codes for CASSQDLPGTAGNTIYF.

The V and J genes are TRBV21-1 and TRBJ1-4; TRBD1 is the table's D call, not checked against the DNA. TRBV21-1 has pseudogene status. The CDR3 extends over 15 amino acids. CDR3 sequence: CASSSRQGRTEKLFF. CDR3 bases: TGTGCCAGCAGCAGCAGACAGGGAAGGACAGAAAAACTGTTTTTT.

The CDR3 spells CASSEWLSSGNTIYF. The CDR3 nucleotides read TGTGCCAGTTCGGAGTGGCTGAGCTCTGGAAACACCATATATTTT. This chain connects TRBV19 to TRBJ1-3; D unclear. This CDR3 region has 15 residues. The V end lost 8 bases, the J end lost 0 bases, and 14 bases lay between the germline ends. Germline loops: CDR1 LNHDA, CDR2 SQIVND (reference sequence).